This T cell receptor (beta chain) was documented in a study of blood T cell repertoires in COVID-19. Germline CDR1 reads SQVTM; CDR2 reads ANQGSEA. The CDR3 is 12 residues long. The V and J ends lost 4 bases and 3 bases, in that order; junction bases with no gene match: 3. Method: immunoSEQ multiplex PCR; TCRdb's copy keeps in-frame clones and lacks some. The sample holds about 200,000 clones, roughly 80% seen once. This TCR was recovered from a woman between 65 and 79 years old with acute or convalescent COVID-19. The material sequenced was peripheral blood. The chain joins TRBV29-1 to TRBJ2-7; 7 bases line up with TRBD1. CDR3 DNA: TGCAGCGTTGGGGGACAGTACTACGAGCAGTACTTC. Its translation: CSVGGQYYEQYF.